The 23 T cell receptor beta chains reported below all come from one sample, sequenced in a study of blood T cells in healthy people across ages. With a J-beta primer mix and a sample-barcoded 5' primer, a second PCR ran roughly 7 to 11 cycles. TCRdb reprocessed the 5' RACE reads with MiXCR, giving one entry per CDR3 protein. The sample includes about 1,500,000 distinct CDR3 sequences, about 43% of them seen just once. Sequenced: blood. The receptor source for this set is a woman younger than 30 in good health.

This clonotype was detected only a few times. The chain uses TRBV24-1 and TRBJ2-1, with D possibly being TRBD1 (5 bases). With 9 bases removed from V and 3 bases from J, the gap between germline ends came to 23 bases. The germline V gene encodes CDR1 KGHDR and CDR2 SFDVKD. This CDR3 has 17 residues. CDR3 protein: CATAAPTDPSGYNEQFF. CDR3 sequence (DNA): TGTGCCACCGCGGCCCCGACAGACCCAAGTGGCTACAATGAGCAGTTCTTC.

V usage is TRBV4-1 and J usage is TRBJ2-1; D gene ambiguous. Germline values: CDR1 MGHRA, CDR2 YSYEKL. The CDR3 extends over 11 amino acids. V was trimmed by 5 bases and J by 13 bases, leaving 12 bases between them. CDR3 loop: CASSYGETQFF. The DNA for the CDR3 is TGCGCCAGCAGCTATGGCGAGACCCAGTTCTTC.

V and J are TRBV20-1 and TRBJ1-6, with D maybe TRBD1 (6 bases). The V and J ends lost 6 bases and 5 bases respectively, with 11 bases between them. This CDR3 contains 13 residues. The V gene's germline CDR1 is DFQATT and CDR2 SNEGSKA (reference sequence). The chain's CDR3 is CSAITGNNSPLHF. In DNA form, the CDR3 reads TGCAGTGCCATAACAGGGAATAATTCACCCCTCCACTTT.

The chain links TRBV20-1 to TRBJ2-5; 8 positions agree with TRBD2. J gave up 2 bases and V 3 bases, and 8 bases lay outside the gene matches. Germline V gives CDR1 DFQATT, CDR2 SNEGSKA (reference sequence). There are 15 residues in the CDR3. CDR3 region: CSASPLAGRQETQYF. CDR3 coding DNA: TGCAGTGCTAGTCCTTTAGCGGGGAGACAAGAGACCCAGTACTTC.

This clonotype showed up just a few times. The chain joins TRBV20-1 to TRBJ1-2; 7 bases map to TRBD1. CDR1 is DFQATT, CDR2 SNEGSKA, per germline (reference sequence). With 5 bases clipped from V and 0 bases from J, the junction kept 9 bases outside the gene matches. This CDR3 is built from 15 residues. The CDR3 loop reads CSAHDREGANYGYTF. The CDR3, as DNA: TGCAGTGCTCACGACAGGGAGGGGGCTAACTATGGCTACACCTTC.

The J gene is TRBJ2-5, the V gene TRBV4-3; no definite D call. V shed 2 bases and J shed 8 bases, with 18 bases lying between them. Germline values: CDR1 LGHNA, CDR2 YSLEER. The CDR3 is 15 residues long. For the CDR3, the DNA is TGCGCCAGCAGCCAACGTTTTGACTTGCAAGCTACCCAGTACTTC. Translation: CASSQRFDLQATQYF.

This clonotype was picked up a small number of times. This chain uses TRBV7-2 with TRBJ2-3; D gene ambiguous. Trimming cost V 8 bases and J 1 base, with 10 bases left between them. Germline-derived CDR1 and CDR2 are SGHTA and FQGNSA. CDR3 length: 13 amino acids. As DNA, the CDR3 is TGTGCCAGCGTTGCCCGGGGCACAGATACGCAGTATTTT. Its translation: CASVARGTDTQYF.

This clonotype was observed a handful of times. The chain joins TRBV3-1 to TRBJ2-4; D unresolved. The DNA end is a closer match to TRBJ2-7, so the J assignment may be wrong. Germline V gives CDR1 LGHDT, CDR2 YNNKEL (reference sequence). CDR3 length: 16 residues. The CDR3 is CASSRKIQSMRSEQYF. The CDR3 region has the DNA TGTGCCAGCAGCCGAAAAATCCAGTCCATGAGGAGCGAGCAGTACTTC.

J is TRBJ1-2 and V is TRBV12-3 or TRBV12-4, with D unclear. Trimming shortened V by 5 bases and J by 6 bases, and 13 bases separated the two germline ends. This CDR3 region has 13 residues. The CDR3 is CASSPLRDNGYTF. Here the CDR3 DNA reads TGTGCCAGCAGTCCCCTGAGGGATAATGGCTACACCTTC.

The chain links TRBV20-1 to TRBJ2-2, with D maybe TRBD2 (5 bases). The CDR3 is made up of 12 amino acids. Germline V gene sequence: CDR1 DFQATT, CDR2 SNEGSKA (reference sequence). With 6 bases removed from V and 3 bases from J, the gap between germline ends came to 8 bases. DNA of the CDR3: TGCAGTGCGCCGAGGGACACCGGGGAGCTGTTTTTT. Residues: CSAPRDTGELFF.

This clonotype has a handful of counts. The gene calls are TRBV20-1 and TRBJ2-3; 9 bases are a match to TRBD1. Germline CDR1 is DFQATT and CDR2 is SNEGSKA (reference sequence). The CDR3 is 16 amino acids. The ends lost 3 bases at V and 5 bases at J; junction bases unmatched: 12. The chain's CDR3 is CSARDLDRGVLDTQYF. Here the CDR3 DNA reads TGCAGTGCTAGGGACTTGGACAGGGGAGTTTTAGATACGCAGTATTTT.

V gene TRBV3-1 combines with J gene TRBJ2-7, with D perhaps assigned TRBD1 or TRBD2 (5 bases each). Germline V gene data show CDR1 as LGHDT and CDR2 as YNNKEL (reference sequence). The CDR3 spans 11 residues. Trimming removed 11 bases at V and 4 bases at J, with 12 bases between. Written as DNA, the CDR3 is TGTGCCGCCGGGGCGGAATACGAGCAGTACTTC. Translating it yields CAAGAEYEQYF.

In this sample, this clonotype turned up a few times. The rearrangement joins TRBV3-1 to TRBJ2-5; 7 positions agree with TRBD2. V shed 2 bases, J shed 11 bases, and the junction held 11 bases outside the gene matches. The length of the CDR3 is 14 residues. The germline gives CDR1 LGHDT, CDR2 YNNKEL (reference sequence). The chain's CDR3 is CASSQSGGYGEQYF. Here the CDR3 DNA reads TGTGCCAGCAGCCAATCGGGGGGTTATGGTGAGCAGTACTTC.

This clonotype was seen only a few times. J is TRBJ1-6 and V is TRBV18; TRBD1 matches at 11 bases. The germline V gene has CDR1 KGHSH and CDR2 LQKENI. The CDR3 is 15 amino acids. Trimming took 3 bases from V and 7 from J; bases not matched to a gene: 2. CDR3 sequence: CASSPGTGGNSPLHF. The DNA for the CDR3 is TGTGCCAGCTCACCTGGGACAGGGGGAAATTCACCCCTCCACTTT.

The chain joins TRBV7-2 to TRBJ2-3; 14 bases are a match to TRBD2. The CDR3 runs 20 residues. J was trimmed by 3 bases and V by 7 bases; bases with no gene match: 18. Germline V lookup: CDR1 SGHTA, CDR2 FQGNSA. Here the CDR3 DNA reads TGTGCCAGCATCACGACTAGCGGGAGGGCCCCGGTTGCCGGAACAGATACGCAGTATTTT. Amino acid sequence: CASITTSGRAPVAGTDTQYF.

This chain links TRBV5-1 with TRBJ2-6, with 11 bases that match TRBD1. The junction had 6 bases not matched to a gene; V was cut back by 4 bases and J by 0 bases. Germline CDR1 is SGHRS and CDR2 is YFSETQ. The CDR3 has 18 residues. CDR3 amino acids: CASSVPGQGGSGANVLTF. CDR3 in DNA: TGCGCCAGCAGCGTTCCGGGACAGGGGGGCTCTGGGGCCAACGTCCTGACTTTC.

The rearrangement links TRBV11-1 to TRBJ1-2, with D possibly TRBD1 on 5 matching bases. The CDR3 runs to 13 residues. Germline values: CDR1 SGHAT, CDR2 FQDESV (reference sequence). The V and J ends lost 8 bases and 4 bases respectively, with 14 bases between them. CDR3 coding DNA: TGTGCCAGCGGGGGAGACACCAGCTATGGCTACACCTTC. Translated: CASGGDTSYGYTF.

CDR3 in amino acids: CSAIGTSEYEQYF. CDR3 sequence (DNA): TGCAGTGCTATTGGGACTAGCGAATACGAGCAGTACTTC. The chain combines TRBV20-1 with TRBJ2-7; 10 bases map to TRBD2. The germline V gene encodes CDR1 DFQATT and CDR2 SNEGSKA (reference sequence). The V gene end was trimmed by 4 bases and the J gene end by 4 bases; junction bases not matched to a gene: 4. The CDR3 contains 13 residues.

This rearrangement joins TRBV6-6 to TRBJ2-1; 7 nucleotides match TRBD2. V trimming: 8 bases; J trimming: 2 bases; junction bases outside the gene matches: 6. Germline V gene data show CDR1 as MNHNY and CDR2 as SVGAGI (reference sequence). The CDR3 extends over 14 amino acids. The CDR3 coding sequence is TGTGCCAGCTCGAGACTAGCAACCTACAATGAGCAGTTCTTC. This sequence encodes CASSRLATYNEQFF.

CDR3 nucleotide sequence: TGTGCCAGCAGCCTAATGGACGGTGTCGAGCAGTACTTC. This encodes CASSLMDGVEQYF. This sequence joins TRBV9 and TRBJ2-5; D is unclear. The assigned J gene may be wrong: the sequence end matches TRBJ2-7 better. Per the germline V gene, CDR1 is SGDLS and CDR2 is YYNGEE. This CDR3 is built from 13 residues.

This chain uses TRBV20-1 with TRBJ2-5; TRBD2 matches 9 bases. The DNA end is a closer match to TRBJ2-7, so the J assignment may be wrong. The CDR3 is 15 residues long. Germline loops: CDR1 DFQATT, CDR2 SNEGSKA (reference sequence). The CDR3 bases are TGCAGTGCTAGGAGTCCGGGACTAGCTCTCGGCGAGCAGTACTTC. It codes for CSARSPGLALGEQYF.

The chain links TRBV4-1 to TRBJ2-7; D ambiguous. The V end lost 0 bases, the J end lost 5 bases, and 17 bases lay between the germline ends. From germline, CDR1 is MGHRA and CDR2 YSYEKL. The CDR3 contains 16 residues. CDR3 coding DNA: TGCGCCAGCAGCCAAGATAGCCCAATGTCCCTCGACGAGCAGTACTTC. This gives the protein CASSQDSPMSLDEQYF.

This clonotype has only one observation. The chain carries TRBV5-1 and TRBJ2-2; D perhaps matches TRBD1 (7 bases). V shed 4 bases and J shed 5 bases, with 18 bases lying between them. Per germline, CDR1 SGHRS and CDR2 YFSETQ. This CDR3 has 16 residues. CDR3 nucleotides: TGCGCCAGCAGCCCCGCCGGAGGGGGCGATACCGGGGAGCTGTTTTTT. Translation gives CASSPAGGGDTGELFF.